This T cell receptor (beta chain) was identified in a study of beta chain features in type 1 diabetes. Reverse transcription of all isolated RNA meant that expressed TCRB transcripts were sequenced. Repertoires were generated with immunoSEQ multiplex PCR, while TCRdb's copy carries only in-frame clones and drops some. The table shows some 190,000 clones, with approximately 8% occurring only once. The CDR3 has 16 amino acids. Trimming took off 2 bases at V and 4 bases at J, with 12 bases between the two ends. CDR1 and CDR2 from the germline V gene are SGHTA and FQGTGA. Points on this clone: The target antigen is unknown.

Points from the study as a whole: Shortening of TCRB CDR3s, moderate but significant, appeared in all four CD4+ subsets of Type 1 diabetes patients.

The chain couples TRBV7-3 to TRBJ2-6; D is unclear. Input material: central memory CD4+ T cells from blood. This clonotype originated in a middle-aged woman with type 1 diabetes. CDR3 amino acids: CASSLGLRGGANVLTF. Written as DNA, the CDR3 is TGTGCCAGCAGCTTAGGTCTTCGCGGCGGGGCCAACGTCCTGACTTTC.